This TCR beta chain appears in the sequencing data of a study of blood T cell repertoires in COVID-19. Study overall: There were acute and convalescent COVID-19 samples, and they came from the United States, Italy and Spain. The cDNA or gDNA used as material had been derived from T cells, B-cell-depleted T cells, or PBMCs.

Original processing notes: Reference gene primer amplification gave estimated nucleated cell counts. Produced via immunoSEQ multiplex PCR; TCRdb's table is partial and in-frame only. For V, J and clone size, that table is used; D and trimming come from the DNA. The table lists about 150,000 clones, around nine tenths of them singletons, with 0.5% to 0.65% in the top ten. The specimen sequenced was peripheral blood. The clonotype comes from a man between 50 and 59 years old with acute or convalescent COVID-19.

The CDR3 reads CASSLGQMKTQYF. CDR3 in DNA: TGTGCCAGCAGCTTGGGACAGATGAAGACCCAGTACTTC. The chain employs TRBV7-8 and TRBJ2-5, with 7 bases fitting TRBD1. The CDR3 runs 13 residues. Germline-derived CDR1 and CDR2 are SGHVS and FQNEAQ. V gave up 3 bases and J gave up 6 bases; unmatched junction bases: 4.